This entry lists 21 T cell receptor beta chains sequenced from one sample in a study of high-grade serous ovarian cancer treatment subgroups. The tumor samples were collected prior to definitive surgery or chemotherapy. This table comes from immunoSEQ multiplex PCR, and its TCRdb copy is limited to in-frame clones, with some not included. Of around 20,000 clones in the sample, 75% were seen once. The source material was tumor tissue. Receptor source: a human donor with high-grade serous ovarian cancer.

V is TRBV7-2 and J is TRBJ2-1; D call uncertain. This CDR3 is 15 amino acids long. Looked up from germline, CDR1 is SGHTA and CDR2 is FQGNSA. With 7 bases removed from V and 0 bases from J, the gap between germline ends came to 13 bases. CDR3 nucleotide sequence: TGTGCCAGCACCACTTTACAGAGCTCCTACAATGAGCAGTTCTTC. Protein: CASTTLQSSYNEQFF. The variable domain in full, with the rest retrieved from reference TRBV7-2 and TRBJ2-1, is GAGVSQSPSNKVTEKGKDVELRCDPISGHTALYWYRQSLGQGLEFLIYFQGNSAPDKSGLPSDRFSAERTGGSVSTLTIQRTQQEDSAVYLCASTTLQSSYNEQFFGPGTRLTVL.

The J gene is TRBJ1-4, the V gene TRBV29-1; no clear D. V was cut by 7 bases and J by 4 bases, with 16 bases left in between. Germline CDR1 reads SQVTM; CDR2 reads ANQGSEA. The CDR3 is made up of 14 amino acids. The DNA of the CDR3 is TGCAGCGCCGTGGTCGGCAGTTTTAATGAAAAACTGTTTTTT. Amino acid sequence: CSAVVGSFNEKLFF.

V is TRBV5-4 and J is TRBJ1-6, with a weak D call TRBD1 (6 bases). The CDR3 covers 15 residues. Trimming pared 4 bases from V and 7 bases from J, leaving 15 bases between. Germline V lookup: CDR1 SGHNT, CDR2 YYREEE (reference sequence). DNA of the CDR3: TGTGCCAGCAGCGCGGACAGCTCCGTCAATTCACCCCTCCACTTT. Its translation: CASSADSSVNSPLHF.

The sample holds a few counts of this clone. The chain uses TRBV29-1 and TRBJ2-3; 8 bases fit TRBD2. V shed 2 bases and J 3 bases; nucleotides not matched to a gene: 1. The CDR3 has 13 residues. Germline CDR1 and CDR2: SQVTM and ANQGSEA. The CDR3 DNA reads as TGCAGCGTTGAAATAGCGGGAACAGATACGCAGTATTTT. As protein: CSVEIAGTDTQYF.

The V gene is TRBV14, the J gene TRBJ1-5, with D possibly TRBD1 on 5 matching bases. The CDR3 runs to 15 residues. Per germline, CDR1 SGHDN and CDR2 FVKESK. The V end was cut by 4 bases, the J end by 5 bases, with 15 bases between. The CDR3 sequence: CASSPAGQGYQPQHF. CDR3 coding DNA: TGTGCCAGCAGCCCAGCGGGGCAGGGTTATCAGCCCCAGCATTTT.

CDR3 region: CASSEDLGYGQPQHF. The DNA for the CDR3 is TGTGCCAGCAGTGAGGACCTTGGTTATGGACAGCCCCAGCATTTT. This sequence joins TRBV28 and TRBJ1-5; D uncertain. V lost 5 bases, J lost 7 bases, and 18 bases lay in between. Germline V gene sequence: CDR1 MDHEN, CDR2 SYDVKM. This CDR3 contains 15 residues. The full variable domain, its missing parts supplied by reference TRBV28 and TRBJ1-5, is DVKVTQSSRYLVKRTGEKVFLECVQDMDHENMFWYRQDPGLGLRLIYFSYDVKMKEKGDIPEGYSVSREKKERFSLILESASTNQTSMYLCASSEDLGYGQPQHFGDGTRLSIL.

This chain connects TRBV29-1 to TRBJ1-1; no firm D call. This CDR3 is 11 amino acids long. Per the germline V gene, CDR1 is SQVTM and CDR2 is ANQGSEA. Deletions cut 5 bases from V and 7 bases from J, with 11 bases between. The CDR3: CSVPEGVEAFF. The CDR3 DNA reads as TGCAGCGTTCCGGAAGGAGTTGAAGCTTTCTTT.

CDR3 bases: TGTGCCAGCACTAGGGGGGGAGGAGTCTACGAGCAGTACTTC. This sequence encodes CASTRGGGVYEQYF. This chain links TRBV7-2 with TRBJ2-7; TRBD2 might be the D (7 bases). This CDR3 contains 14 residues. Per the germline V gene, CDR1 is SGHTA and CDR2 is FQGNSA. Trimming took off 7 bases at V and 3 bases at J, with 16 bases between the two ends.

This clone has only a few counts. The chain couples TRBV27 to TRBJ1-2; 10 nucleotides match TRBD1. Germline V gene data show CDR1 as MNHEY and CDR2 as SMNVEV (reference sequence). The CDR3 loop spans 13 amino acids. Trimming took 8 bases from V and 4 from J; bases not matched to a gene: 4. CDR3 nucleotides: TGTGCCAGCCGGACAGGGGGTCGCTATGGCTACACCTTC. Protein sequence: CASRTGGRYGYTF.

Points on this clone: One junction end disagrees with the germline gene, perhaps due to a read error. The chain carries TRBV6-1 and TRBJ1-2; TRBD1 is a possible D gene (5 bases). Germline-derived CDR1 and CDR2 are MNHNS and SASEGT. CDR3 size: 9 residues. DNA for the CDR3: TGTGCCAGCAGTGGACAGTCCGCCTTC. Amino acids: CASSGQSAF.

The chain employs TRBV27 and TRBJ1-2; D might be TRBD1 (5 bases). V shed 5 bases and J shed 5 bases, with 24 bases lying between them. Germline V lookup: CDR1 MNHEY, CDR2 SMNVEV (reference sequence). The CDR3 runs to 17 residues. The CDR3 nucleotides are TGTGCCAGCAGTCTCTACTCCGGATCCATTTGGGGGTATGGCTACACCTTC. As protein: CASSLYSGSIWGYGYTF.

This clone has only one observation. DNA of the CDR3: TGTGCCAGCTCACCAGATGAAGATACGCAGTATTTT. Translating it yields CASSPDEDTQYF. The chain recombines TRBV18 with TRBJ2-3; no clear D. Germline CDR1 KGHSH, CDR2 LQKENI. CDR3 length: 12 residues. Trimming pared 2 bases from V and 5 bases from J, leaving 5 bases between.

This clone was observed a few times. At the DNA level, this CDR3 is encoded by other sequences in the same sample as well. V is TRBV25-1 and J is TRBJ2-5; D is possibly TRBD1 or TRBD2 (5 bases each). V dropped 3 bases and J dropped 0 bases, with 8 bases sitting between them. Germline V gives CDR1 MGHDK, CDR2 SYGVNS. The CDR3 is made up of 14 amino acids. DNA of the CDR3: TGTGCCAGCAGTGAGAGGGGACACCAAGAGACCCAGTACTTC. The encoded protein is CASSERGHQETQYF.

J is TRBJ2-7 and V is TRBV9, with 13 positions matching TRBD2. The length of the CDR3 is 14 residues. CDR1 is SGDLS and CDR2 is YYNGEE in the germline V gene. V was clipped by 3 bases and J by 3 bases; unmatched bases: 0. The chain's CDR3 is CASSGLAGGYEQYF. The CDR3 DNA follows: TGTGCCAGCAGCGGACTAGCGGGAGGCTACGAGCAGTACTTC.

This clone was observed once. This chain connects TRBV6-5 to TRBJ1-3; 7 nucleotides match TRBD1. J lost 3 bases, V lost 5 bases, and 7 bases had no gene match. There are 15 residues in the CDR3. The V gene's germline CDR1 is MNHEY and CDR2 SVGAGI. The CDR3 spells CASSHQGDGGNTIYF. The CDR3 coding sequence is TGTGCCAGCAGTCATCAGGGGGATGGTGGAAACACCATATATTTT.

The CDR3 here is CASSSQVTYGYTF. The CDR3 coding sequence is TGTGCCAGCAGTTCCCAAGTCACCTATGGCTACACCTTC. The V and J genes are TRBV2 and TRBJ1-2; D is unclear. Germline values: CDR1 SNHLY, CDR2 FYNNEI. This CDR3 region has 13 residues. Trimming stripped 5 bases from V and 4 bases from J, with 11 bases between.

This chain connects TRBV18 to TRBJ2-7; weak D call: TRBD1 (5 bases). The germline gives CDR1 KGHSH, CDR2 LQKENI. The CDR3 contains 15 residues. V lost 3 bases to trimming and J lost 0 bases, with 12 bases between them. As DNA, the CDR3 is TGTGCCAGCTCACCCGAGGACATGAACTCCTACGAGCAGTACTTC. Protein sequence: CASSPEDMNSYEQYF.

This chain connects TRBV4-1 to TRBJ2-1; 11 nucleotides align to TRBD2. The CDR3 runs to 16 residues. J gave up 5 bases and V 7 bases, and 10 bases lay outside the gene matches. Germline CDR1 reads MGHRA; CDR2 reads YSYEKL. This CDR3 reads CASKDSGRGVHNEQFF. CDR3 nucleotide sequence: TGCGCCAGCAAAGATAGCGGGAGGGGCGTCCACAATGAGCAGTTCTTC.

The V call is TRBV18, the J call TRBJ1-5, with D uncertain. The germline V gene has CDR1 KGHSH and CDR2 LQKENI. V gave up 3 bases and J gave up 2 bases, with 8 bases separating them. CDR3 length: 14 residues. CDR3 in DNA: TGTGCCAGCTCACCTAGGGAGGGCAATCAGCCCCAGCATTTT. Its translation: CASSPREGNQPQHF.

J is TRBJ2-5 and V is TRBV11-3, with 10 bases identical to TRBD1. The germline gives CDR1 SGHNT, CDR2 YENEEA. V lost 1 base and J lost 5; bases outside the gene matches: 4. CDR3 length: 15 residues. CDR3 DNA sequence: TGTGCCAGCAGCTTAGGAGGACAGGGGGGGGAGACCCAGTACTTC. It is translated as CASSLGGQGGETQYF.

This clone showed up just once. DNA of the CDR3: TGTGCCAGCAGCTTAGTACAGGGGGCCTACGAGCAGTACTTC. This encodes CASSLVQGAYEQYF. The chain carries TRBV11-1 and TRBJ2-7, with 8 nucleotides matching TRBD1. The CDR3 consists of 14 residues. CDR1 and CDR2 (germline): SGHAT, FQDESV (reference sequence). With 1 base clipped from V and 2 bases from J, the junction kept 1 base outside the gene matches.